Here is one T cell receptor (beta chain) with its context. The CDR3 runs 14 residues. Trimming took off 2 bases at V and 7 bases at J, with 14 bases between the two ends. Germline V gene lookup returns CDR1 MNHNY and CDR2 SVGAGI (reference sequence). This entry belongs to a study of PD-1 blockade in classical Hodgkin lymphoma. Sequencing was performed with immunoSEQ multiplex PCR; in TCRdb, only in-frame clones are kept and a portion is missing. The sample lists about 2,000 clones; over 80% were seen once. The time point denotes: cycle 4 day 1 (C4D1), after 5 to 7 weeks of nivolumab. All the patients suffered relapse after autologous stem cell transplantation, and brentuximab vedotin exposure differed. Purification of CD4+ T cells from thawed PBMCs was achieved by magnetic negative selection.

The clonotype was recovered from a human donor with classical Hodgkin lymphoma. Specimen: CD4+ T cells from blood, collected before the fourth cycle of nivolumab. J is TRBJ1-1 and V is TRBV6-6; D unresolved. This CDR3 reads CASSYLTEVREAFF. The CDR3 DNA follows: TGTGCCAGCAGTTACCTGACCGAAGTCCGTGAAGCTTTCTTT.